This T cell receptor beta chain was sequenced for a study of Ad26.COV2.S vaccination and SARS-CoV-2 variants. Findings of the study overall: Vaccinees showed greater spike-specific TCR breadth than placebo recipients.

This clone was seen more than once but under ten times. Its target is unknown. Libraries were prepared by immunoSEQ multiplex PCR; TCRdb keeps only in-frame clonotypes and omits some of them. The sample lists about 320,000 clones, over 80% occurring once. Regarding treatment: 15 to 20 received Ad26.COV2.S at low or high dose, single or two shots; 5 received placebo; per-sample allocation not given. Samples were taken on day 63 after the first vaccine or placebo injection. The shot given was an Ad26 vector that makes Wuhan-strain SARS-CoV-2 spike. The length of the CDR3 is 14 residues. V shed 0 bases and J shed 3 bases, with 9 bases lying between them. The V gene's germline CDR1 is SGHRS and CDR2 YFSETQ.

The specimen was peripheral blood, collected in a trial of Ad26.COV2.S vaccine versus placebo. The chain recombines TRBV5-1 with TRBJ1-2; a possible D gene is TRBD1 (6 bases). The origin of this receptor is a person aged 18-65 years who received the Ad26.COV2.S COVID-19 vaccine or a placebo. CDR3: CASSLDRVDYGYTF. CDR3 DNA sequence: TGCGCCAGCAGCTTGGACAGGGTCGACTATGGCTACACCTTC.